A selection of T cell receptor beta chains follows, all from one sample in a study of regulatory T cells in long-lasting Graves disease. TCRdb called the multiplex PCR reads again in MiXCR, with one record for every CDR3 protein. Of around 480,000 distinct CDR3 sequences in the sample, around 16% are singletons; the top ten hold 10% to 15%. The data were also submitted as part of a second study, on T cells in Graves' hyperthyroidism and ophthalmopathy.

The specimen comprised peripheral blood mononuclear cells (PBMCs), sampled at new diagnosis, from a patient treated with antithyroid drugs. These receptors were collected from a man aged 40-50 years with Graves disease. Both conserved end residues are part of each CDR3. The D gene is left open where the match is weak. Clone size is not always given. Where it is, it says once, few, many or a class for expanded clones.

j_call: TRBJ2-3; clone_size: many; v_call: TRBV28; d_call: .; cdr3_nt: TGTGCCAGCAGTTTTCGTCTGCAGAAGCAGTATTTT; cdr3_aa: CASSFRLQKQYF
j_call: TRBJ2-2; clone_size: once; v_call: TRBV24-1; d_call: .; cdr3_nt: TGTGCCTCCCAGGAGGGGGCCTATGGGGGGGAGCTGTTTTTT; cdr3_aa: CASQEGAYGGELFF
j_call: TRBJ1-2; clone_size: many; v_call: TRBV5-1; d_call: .; cdr3_nt: TGCGCCAGCTGGCCAGGGACCGCTAACTATGGCTACACCTTC; cdr3_aa: CASWPGTANYGYTF
j_call: TRBJ2-2; clone_size: few; v_call: TRBV5-1; d_call: .; cdr3_nt: TGCGCCAGCAGCTTGGCCGCGCGGGGCCTTAACACCGGGGAGCTGTTTTTT; cdr3_aa: CASSLAARGLNTGELFF
j_call: TRBJ1-1; clone_size: many; v_call: TRBV11-2; d_call: .; cdr3_nt: TGTGCCAGCAGCTTAGATCCCGGAATGGGAACTGAAGCTTTCTTT; cdr3_aa: CASSLDPGMGTEAFF
j_call: TRBJ2-1; clone_size: few; v_call: TRBV28; d_call: TRBD2; cdr3_nt: TGTGCCAGCAGGGGGGGACTAGCCTTCAATGAGCAGTTCTTC; cdr3_aa: CASRGGLAFNEQFF
j_call: TRBJ2-1; clone_size: many; v_call: TRBV7-3; d_call: .; cdr3_nt: TGTGCCAGCAGCTTAACTAGTATCCATGAGCAGTTCTTC; cdr3_aa: CASSLTSIHEQFF
j_call: TRBJ2-1; clone_size: many; v_call: TRBV20-1; d_call: TRBD1; cdr3_nt: TGCAGTGCCAGTCCCGGAGGGACAGGGGGCAATGAGCAGTTCTTC; cdr3_aa: CSASPGGTGGNEQFF
j_call: TRBJ1-1; clone_size: many; v_call: TRBV11-2; d_call: .; cdr3_nt: TGTGCCAGCAGCCCCTATATGAAGAACACTGAAGCTTTCTTT; cdr3_aa: CASSPYMKNTEAFF
j_call: TRBJ2-3; clone_size: many; v_call: TRBV11-1; d_call: TRBD2; cdr3_nt: TGTGCCAGCACTAGCGGAGCGACACTAAGAAGCACAGATACGCAGTATTTT; cdr3_aa: CASTSGATLRSTDTQYF
j_call: TRBJ2-7; clone_size: many; v_call: TRBV12-3/TRBV12-4; d_call: TRBD1; cdr3_nt: TGTGCCAGCAGGTCGGGACAGGGTTCGTACGAGCAGTACTTC; cdr3_aa: CASRSGQGSYEQYF
j_call: TRBJ1-2; clone_size: .; v_call: TRBV20-1; d_call: .; cdr3_nt: TGCAGTGCTAGATGGGGGGTAGAAGGCTACACCTTC; cdr3_aa: CSARWGVEGYTF
j_call: TRBJ2-7; clone_size: many; v_call: TRBV27; d_call: .; cdr3_nt: TGTGCCAGCAGTACAGGGTGGAAGAACGAGCAGTACTTC; cdr3_aa: CASSTGWKNEQYF
j_call: TRBJ2-7; clone_size: many; v_call: TRBV18; d_call: TRBD1; cdr3_nt: TGTGCCAGCTCACCCCCGGACAGGGGGCCCGAGCAGTACTTC; cdr3_aa: CASSPPDRGPEQYF
j_call: TRBJ1-6; clone_size: many; v_call: TRBV7-9; d_call: TRBD1; cdr3_nt: TGTGCCAGCAGCTACACCGACAGGGGATCCCTCCACTTT; cdr3_aa: CASSYTDRGSLHF
j_call: TRBJ2-7; clone_size: many; v_call: TRBV5-1; d_call: TRBD2; cdr3_nt: TGCGCCAGCAGCTTTACTAGCGGGAGGGCCTACGAGCAGTACTTC; cdr3_aa: CASSFTSGRAYEQYF
j_call: TRBJ1-5; clone_size: many; v_call: TRBV12-3/TRBV12-4; d_call: .; cdr3_nt: TGTGCCAGCACCTCTGGCAATCAGCCCCAGCATTTT; cdr3_aa: CASTSGNQPQHF
j_call: TRBJ2-2; clone_size: many; v_call: TRBV11-3; d_call: TRBD1; cdr3_nt: TGTGCCAGCAGAGGGACAGGGCCCGGGGAGCTGTTTTTT; cdr3_aa: CASRGTGPGELFF
j_call: TRBJ2-1; clone_size: many; v_call: TRBV6-1; d_call: TRBD2; cdr3_nt: TGTGCCAGCAGCCCATGGGGAGCGGGAGCCTCCTACAATGAGCAGTTCTTC; cdr3_aa: CASSPWGAGASYNEQFF
j_call: TRBJ1-1; clone_size: .; v_call: TRBV2; d_call: TRBD1; cdr3_nt: TGTGCCAGCAATCGACAGGGATCCACTGAAGCTTTCTTT; cdr3_aa: CASNRQGSTEAFF
j_call: TRBJ2-7; clone_size: .; v_call: TRBV29-1; d_call: TRBD1; cdr3_nt: TGCAGCGTTCGACAGGGTCAGTACGAGCAGTACTTC; cdr3_aa: CSVRQGQYEQYF
j_call: TRBJ2-3; clone_size: many; v_call: TRBV7-8; d_call: TRBD2; cdr3_nt: TGTGCCAGCAGCGCCGGGACTAGGAGGCCAGATACGCAGTATTTT; cdr3_aa: CASSAGTRRPDTQYF
j_call: TRBJ2-5; clone_size: many; v_call: TRBV27; d_call: .; cdr3_nt: TGTGCCAGCAGTTTTCTCGGCGGACAAGAGACCCAGTACTTC; cdr3_aa: CASSFLGGQETQYF
j_call: TRBJ2-7; clone_size: many; v_call: TRBV2; d_call: .; cdr3_nt: TGTGCCAGCAGGGGCTCCGAGCAGTACTTC; cdr3_aa: CASRGSEQYF
j_call: TRBJ2-7; clone_size: .; v_call: TRBV5-1; d_call: TRBD1; cdr3_nt: TGCGCCAGCAGCTTGAAGCAGGGGGTTACTCTCTACGAGCAGTACTTC; cdr3_aa: CASSLKQGVTLYEQYF
j_call: TRBJ2-3; clone_size: many; v_call: TRBV5-1; d_call: .; cdr3_nt: TGCGCCAGCAGCCCGGACAACACAGGGAGGACAGATACGCAGTATTTT; cdr3_aa: CASSPDNTGRTDTQYF
j_call: TRBJ1-1; clone_size: many; v_call: TRBV12-5; d_call: TRBD1; cdr3_nt: TGTGCTAGTGGTTTGTCCATCAAACGACAGGGGCGGAACACTGAAGCTTTCTTT; cdr3_aa: CASGLSIKRQGRNTEAFF
j_call: TRBJ2-7; clone_size: many; v_call: TRBV28; d_call: TRBD2; cdr3_nt: TGTGCCAGCACCCACGGGACTAGCTACGACGAGCAGTACTTC; cdr3_aa: CASTHGTSYDEQYF
j_call: TRBJ2-2; clone_size: many; v_call: TRBV12-3/TRBV12-4; d_call: .; cdr3_nt: TGTGCCAGCAGGGGGACTCAATACACCGGGGAGCTGTTTTTT; cdr3_aa: CASRGTQYTGELFF